This TCR beta chain was recorded in a study of blood T cell repertoires in COVID-19. This table comes from immunoSEQ multiplex PCR, and its TCRdb copy is limited to in-frame clones, with some not included. Among nearly 400,000 clones listed, nearly 90% were seen once. The CDR3 has 17 amino acids. The V end lost 5 bases, the J end lost 4 bases, and 24 bases lay between the germline ends. Germline V gives CDR1 SGHNT, CDR2 YYREEE (reference sequence). Living in 24 US areas, the participants were between 18 and 89 years of age. Two negative PCRs, clearance, or symptom resolution were required of recovered Cohort 3 donors.

V gene TRBV5-4 combines with J gene TRBJ1-1; D is possibly TRBD1 (5 bases). The clonotype originates from a woman in her 30s who had recovered from COVID-19. Input material: PBMCs or T cells enriched from blood (not recorded which). In DNA form, the CDR3 reads TGTGCCAGCAGTCCGAGACGGGGGACTTTGGCTAGCACTGAAGCTTTCTTT. This sequence encodes CASSPRRGTLASTEAFF.